Listed here are 20 T cell receptor beta chains from one sample, sequenced in a study of OX40 agonist ivuxolimab in advanced cancers. TCRdb keeps only in-frame clones here, not all; method: immunoSEQ multiplex PCR. The table includes about 27,000 clones, less than 90% detected once. Sample: CD4+ or CD8+ T cells sorted from blood, taken in a trial of the OX40 agonist ivuxolimab. The receptors originated from an adult with an advanced solid tumor such as melanoma, head and neck, liver or kidney cancer.

The V call is TRBV19, the J call TRBJ2-1; maybe TRBD1 (6 bases). With 6 bases removed from V and 9 bases from J, the gap between germline ends came to 12 bases. Germline V gene lookup returns CDR1 LNHDA and CDR2 SQIVND (reference sequence). This CDR3 is built from 12 residues. The CDR3 sequence is CASRQGAREQFF. As DNA, the CDR3 is TGTGCCAGTAGACAGGGAGCGCGTGAGCAGTTCTTC. Looking up the rest from reference TRBV19 and TRBJ2-1 gives the full variable domain: DGGITQSPKYLFRKEGQNVTLSCEQNLNHDAMYWYRQDPGQGLRLIYYSQIVNDFQKGDIAEGYSVSREKKESFPLTVTSAQKNPTAFYLCASRQGAREQFFGPGTRLTVL.

V and J are TRBV6-6 and TRBJ1-4; TRBD1 matches 10 bases. The CDR3 has 15 residues. Germline V CDR1 and CDR2: MNHNY, SVGAGI (reference sequence). V dropped 6 bases and J dropped 4; count of bases not matched to a gene: 5. The CDR3 DNA reads as TGTGCCAGCAGCCTGACAGGGGGCATTAATGAAAAACTGTTTTTT. Its translation: CASSLTGGINEKLFF.

This clone was recorded only once. The chain links TRBV29-1 to TRBJ1-2, with 7 nucleotides matching TRBD1. CDR3 size: 14 residues. Germline V gene sequence: CDR1 SQVTM, CDR2 ANQGSEA. V was clipped by 2 bases and J by 3 bases; unmatched bases: 6. CDR3 amino acids: CSVERQGSDYGYTF. CDR3 coding DNA: TGCAGCGTTGAACGACAGGGAAGCGACTATGGCTACACCTTC.

This rearrangement joins TRBV19 to TRBJ1-1, with D unclear. Trimming cost V 1 base and J 8 bases, with 11 bases left between them. Germline CDR1 LNHDA, CDR2 SQIVND (reference sequence). The CDR3 spans 13 residues. The CDR3 protein is CASSIVAFSEAFF. The CDR3 DNA reads as TGTGCCAGTAGTATAGTGGCATTCTCCGAAGCTTTCTTT.

The chain has TRBV5-4 and TRBJ2-1; D not resolved. V was cut by 2 bases and J by 4 bases, with 7 bases left in between. This CDR3 is built from 13 residues. The germline V gene encodes CDR1 SGHNT and CDR2 YYREEE (reference sequence). CDR3 nucleotides: TGTGCCAGCAGCTTCCAGAGGTACAATGAGCAGTTCTTC. Amino acid sequence: CASSFQRYNEQFF.

The rearrangement uses TRBV19 and TRBJ1-2; D gene uncertain. The length of the CDR3 is 21 residues. Looked up from germline, CDR1 is LNHDA and CDR2 is SQIVND (reference sequence). V lost 6 bases, J lost 4 bases, and 36 bases lay in between. The DNA for the CDR3 is TGTGCCAGTAGCCTTCGGGATTTAACTTACTTGAACTATAACTGGTCCTATGGCTACACCTTC. Translation gives CASSLRDLTYLNYNWSYGYTF.

The genes are TRBV4-1 and TRBJ2-7; D uncertain. Deletions cut 4 bases from V and 1 base from J, with 8 bases between. Per germline, CDR1 MGHRA and CDR2 YSYEKL. This CDR3 has 13 residues. The CDR3: CASSRAESYEQYF. The CDR3 bases are TGCGCCAGCAGCCGGGCCGAATCCTACGAGCAGTACTTC.

The CDR3 reads CASSQPGAEAFF. Written as DNA, the CDR3 is TGCGCCAGCAGTCAGCCGGGCGCTGAAGCTTTCTTT. The chain links TRBV23-1 to TRBJ1-1; D not certain. TRBV23-1 is sorted into the ORF group, with uncertain function. The CDR3 length is 12 residues. Trimming stripped 3 bases from V and 6 bases from J, with 8 bases between.

This chain links TRBV5-1 with TRBJ1-1, with D tentatively TRBD1 (5 bases). The germline gives CDR1 SGHRS, CDR2 YFSETQ. The length of the CDR3 is 15 residues. Trimming cost V 2 bases and J 3 bases, with 14 bases left between them. The CDR3 sequence: CASSLWFLGDTEAFF. DNA of the CDR3: TGCGCCAGCAGCTTATGGTTCCTGGGGGACACTGAAGCTTTCTTT.

This clone was recorded only once. The chain employs TRBV7-3 and TRBJ2-1, with D perhaps assigned TRBD1 or TRBD2 (5 bases each). The V gene's germline CDR1 is SGHTA and CDR2 FQGTGA. CDR3 size: 16 residues. Trimming removed 5 bases at V and 1 base at J, with 15 bases between. This CDR3 is CASSPSGPPSYNEQFF. The CDR3 DNA is TGTGCCAGCAGCCCCTCGGGACCACCATCCTACAATGAGCAGTTCTTC. Using reference TRBV7-3 and TRBJ2-1 for the parts outside the CDR3, the full variable domain is GAGVSQTPSNKVTEKGKYVELRCDPISGHTALYWYRQSLGQGPEFLIYFQGTGAADDSGLPNDRFFAVRPEGSVSTLKIQRTERGDSAVYLCASSPSGPPSYNEQFFGPGTRLTVL.

This clone is categorized as hyperexpanded. The genes are TRBV25-1 and TRBJ2-2; 10 bases align to TRBD1. The germline V gene has CDR1 MGHDK and CDR2 SYGVNS. The CDR3 contains 15 residues. With 8 bases clipped from V and 5 bases from J, the junction kept 8 bases outside the gene matches. The CDR3, as DNA: TGTGCCAGCGGAATCGGGACAGGGGATACCGGGGAGCTGTTTTTT. Translation: CASGIGTGDTGELFF.

The rearrangement joins TRBV12-5 to TRBJ2-3; 7 positions match TRBD1. Germline CDR1 LGHNT, CDR2 FRNRAP. Trimming at V came to 5 bases and at J to 1 base, leaving 9 bases not matched to a gene. The CDR3 totals 16 residues. CDR3: CASGPRPGQRTDTQYF. In DNA form, the CDR3 reads TGTGCTAGTGGTCCACGACCGGGACAGCGCACAGATACGCAGTATTTT.

The rearrangement uses TRBV9 and TRBJ2-1; D is uncertain. The length of the CDR3 is 12 residues. V lost 2 bases to trimming and J lost 4 bases, with 4 bases between them. Germline CDR1 reads SGDLS; CDR2 reads YYNGEE. This CDR3 reads CASSVSYNEQFF. Here the CDR3 DNA reads TGTGCCAGCAGCGTCTCATACAATGAGCAGTTCTTC.

This chain connects TRBV7-9 to TRBJ1-1; no firm D call. The V gene lost 4 bases and the J gene lost 0 bases, with 18 bases spanning the gap. This CDR3 is 17 amino acids long. Per germline, CDR1 SEHNR and CDR2 FQNEAQ (reference sequence). CDR3 amino acids: CASSYQHVLTMNTEAFF. The CDR3 DNA is TGTGCCAGCAGCTACCAACACGTGTTGACCATGAACACTGAAGCTTTCTTT.

The chain couples TRBV27 to TRBJ2-7; D unresolved. With 1 base removed from V and 5 bases from J, the gap between germline ends came to 18 bases. Germline V gene data show CDR1 as MNHEY and CDR2 as SMNVEV (reference sequence). The CDR3 is 16 residues long. The CDR3 is CASSLLRAPSNNEQYF. DNA of the CDR3: TGTGCCAGCAGTTTATTACGAGCTCCCTCCAACAACGAGCAGTACTTC.

The J gene is TRBJ2-3, the V gene TRBV4-3; 8 positions agree with TRBD2. CDR1 is LGHNA and CDR2 is YSLEER in the germline V gene. This CDR3 spans 17 amino acids. Trimming cost V 1 base and J 4 bases; bases outside gene matches: 10. CDR3: CASSQATIGGAADTQYF. Written as DNA, the CDR3 is TGCGCCAGCAGCCAAGCTACTATCGGGGGGGCAGCAGATACGCAGTATTTT.

The J gene is TRBJ2-7, the V gene TRBV5-6, with D possibly being TRBD1 (6 bases). This CDR3 contains 15 residues. Germline loops: CDR1 SGHDT, CDR2 YYEEEE. V lost 4 bases and J lost 3, with 17 bases in between. The CDR3 DNA reads as TGTGCCAGCAGCGGTCAGGGGTTGCATTACTACGAGCAGTACTTC. This gives the protein CASSGQGLHYYEQYF. Variable domain in full (rest from reference TRBV5-6 and TRBJ2-7): DAGVTQSPTHLIKTRGQQVTLRCSPKSGHDTVSWYQQALGQGPQFIFQYYEEEERQRGNFPDRFSGHQFPNYSSELNVNALLLGDSALYLCASSGQGLHYYEQYFGPGTRLTVT.

The rearrangement uses TRBV5-4 and TRBJ2-3, with 7 bases matching TRBD2. Unmatched junction bases numbered 9, after V lost 3 bases and J lost 2 bases. Per germline, CDR1 SGHNT and CDR2 YYREEE (reference sequence). The CDR3 sequence is 16 residues long. The CDR3 reads CASSWGLTGLTDTQYF. DNA for the CDR3: TGTGCCAGCAGCTGGGGACTAACGGGCCTCACAGATACGCAGTATTTT.

This clone was observed a single time. The chain employs TRBV4-1 and TRBJ2-3; 9 bases are shared with TRBD2. After removal of 3 bases from V and 1 base from J, the junction contained 8 bases not matched to a gene. The germline gives CDR1 MGHRA, CDR2 YSYEKL. CDR3 length: 17 residues. CDR3 coding DNA: TGCGCCAGCAGCCATGCTTCTGGCGGGGGGGGCACAGATACGCAGTATTTT. Translation gives CASSHASGGGGTDTQYF.

With respect to this clone: A junction end diverges from the germline sequence, so it may reflect a read error. The rearrangement joins TRBV4-1 to TRBJ1-6; a weak D match, TRBD1 (5 bases). The CDR3 consists of 14 residues. Germline V gives CDR1 MGHRA, CDR2 YSYEKL. The CDR3 DNA reads as TGTGCCAGCAGCTTAGCGCGGGACAATTCACCCCTCCACTTT. Amino acid sequence: CASSLARDNSPLHF.